The 30 T cell receptor beta chains reported below all come from one sample, sequenced in a study of CD8+ T cells in alopecia areata. Extracted RNA was reverse transcribed, and the resulting cDNA served as sequencing template. Produced via immunoSEQ multiplex PCR; TCRdb's table is partial and in-frame only. The sample records approximately 110,000 clones, around 50% being singletons. Treatment given: oral pan-JAK inhibitor, 5-10 mg twice daily. Sequences were derived from CD8+ T cells sorted from blood, sampled at week 24, from a patient treated with tofacitinib. The receptor set was obtained from a human donor with alopecia areata.

The CDR3 here is CAIGEDRGENYGYTF. The CDR3 DNA reads as TGTGCCATCGGGGAGGACAGGGGGGAGAACTATGGCTACACCTTC. The V and J genes are TRBV10-3 and TRBJ1-2; 10 bases agree with TRBD1. The germline CDR1 and CDR2 sequences are ENHRY and SYGVKD. V lost 8 bases, J lost 2 bases, and 8 bases stayed unmatched. The CDR3 totals 15 residues.

The sample holds one count of this clone. This chain joins TRBV27 and TRBJ1-2; the D is unclear. CDR3 length equals 14 residues. V dropped 2 bases and J dropped 1 base, with 8 bases sitting between them. Germline V gives CDR1 MNHEY, CDR2 SMNVEV (reference sequence). CDR3 sequence (DNA): TGTGCCAGCAGTTTAAATCCATTTAACTATGGCTACACCTTC. Translating it yields CASSLNPFNYGYTF.

The rearrangement joins TRBV11-2 to TRBJ2-7, with no clear D. Trimming took 6 bases from V and 0 from J, leaving 6 bases between them. The germline gives CDR1 SGHAT, CDR2 FQNNGV. This CDR3 is built from 12 residues. Written as DNA, the CDR3 is TGTGCCAGCAGTAAGGGCTCCTACGAGCAGTACTTC. Translating gives CASSKGSYEQYF.

A remark on this clone: Additional DNA sequences in this sample encode the identical CDR3. The gene calls are TRBV30 and TRBJ1-5; D call uncertain. The CDR3 is 14 amino acids. Trimming shortened V by 2 bases and J by 0 bases, and 8 bases separated the two germline ends. Germline values: CDR1 GTSNPN, CDR2 SVGIG (reference sequence). The CDR3: CAWSPRNSNQPQHF. For the CDR3, the DNA is TGTGCCTGGAGTCCCCGGAATAGCAATCAGCCCCAGCATTTT.

The J gene is TRBJ2-5, the V gene TRBV6-5, with D perhaps TRBD1 (6 bases). The germline CDR1 and CDR2 sequences are MNHEY and SVGAGI. The CDR3 has 15 residues. With 4 bases removed from V and 5 bases from J, the gap between germline ends came to 17 bases. CDR3 loop: CASSFSQGLGETQYF. The CDR3 DNA reads as TGTGCCAGCAGTTTCTCCCAGGGGCTAGGGGAGACCCAGTACTTC.

This chain joins TRBV29-1 and TRBJ2-7; D remains ambiguous. The CDR3 is 13 residues long. The V end was cut by 4 bases, the J end by 7 bases, with 17 bases between. CDR1 and CDR2 from the germline V gene are SQVTM and ANQGSEA. The CDR3 coding sequence is TGCAGCGTTGTTCCCTGGTCGCGCGTAGAGCAGTACTTC. This encodes CSVVPWSRVEQYF.

The chain employs TRBV30 and TRBJ2-2, with 7 bases matching TRBD1. Per germline, CDR1 GTSNPN and CDR2 SVGIG (reference sequence). Losses at the gene ends were 3 bases for V and 5 bases for J; bases not matched to a gene: 12. The CDR3 totals 16 residues. The CDR3, as DNA: TGTGCCTGGAGCACCGACAGGGAAAAATGGACCGGGGAGCTGTTTTTT. The encoded protein is CAWSTDREKWTGELFF.

CDR3: CASSLSGSNQPQHF. CDR3 DNA sequence: TGCGCCAGCAGCTTGTCCGGCTCCAATCAGCCCCAGCATTTT. V is TRBV5-1 and J is TRBJ1-5; D not resolved. V gave up 1 base and J gave up 3 bases, with 8 bases separating them. The germline gives CDR1 SGHRS, CDR2 YFSETQ. The CDR3 spans 14 residues.

The chain is built from TRBV29-1 and TRBJ2-7; D is possibly TRBD1 (6 bases). The germline V and J ends were trimmed by 4 bases and 2 bases, with 18 bases remaining between them. This CDR3 spans 15 amino acids. In germline, CDR1 is SQVTM, CDR2 ANQGSEA. The CDR3 region has the DNA TGCAGCGTTGTCCTGGTAGGGGGTGGGGCCTACGAGCAGTACTTC. Translated: CSVVLVGGGAYEQYF.

The CDR3 is CASTAGSGNYGYTF. CDR3 in DNA: TGTGCCAGCACCGCAGGGTCAGGAAACTATGGCTACACCTTC. The chain is built from TRBV9 and TRBJ1-2; D might be TRBD1 (5 bases). CDR3 size: 14 residues. The V and J ends lost 6 bases and 2 bases respectively, with 14 bases between them. CDR1 SGDLS and CDR2 YYNGEE come from the germline V gene.

The rearrangement links TRBV30 to TRBJ2-3, with 12 bases fitting TRBD2. Germline trimming cut 8 bases from V and 2 bases from J; bases unmatched to any gene: 8. The CDR3 is 15 amino acids. The V gene's germline CDR1 is GTSNPN and CDR2 SVGIG (reference sequence). The chain's CDR3 is CAHGLAGTITDTQYF. In nucleotides, the CDR3 is TGTGCCCATGGACTAGCGGGAACCATCACAGATACGCAGTATTTT.

A note on this clone: One junction end does not reproduce the germline sequence, and a read error may be involved. Other DNA sequences of this sample code for an identical CDR3. The CDR3 coding sequence is TGTGCCAGCAGCTTTTCAGAACAAGAGACTCAGTACTTC. Its protein is CASSFSEQETQYF. The chain links TRBV7-9 to TRBJ2-5; D gene unclear. The CDR3 covers 13 residues. Per germline, CDR1 SEHNR and CDR2 FQNEAQ (reference sequence).

The chain links TRBV27 to TRBJ2-1; D is possibly TRBD2 (5 bases). CDR1 and CDR2 (germline): MNHEY, SMNVEV (reference sequence). The CDR3 loop spans 15 amino acids. V lost 4 bases and J lost 3, with 13 bases in between. CDR3 protein: CASSYLARGYNEQFF. CDR3 bases: TGTGCCAGCAGTTACCTCGCCCGGGGCTACAATGAGCAGTTCTTC.

This sequence joins TRBV18 and TRBJ2-5; maybe TRBD1 (6 bases). This CDR3 has 16 residues. The germline V gene has CDR1 KGHSH and CDR2 LQKENI. V was cut by 3 bases and J by 4 bases, with 18 bases left in between. The CDR3 DNA reads TGTGCCAGCTCACCTGAAAAGCCAGGGGCAGGAGAGACCCAGTACTTC. It translates to CASSPEKPGAGETQYF.

The J gene is TRBJ2-7, the V gene TRBV2, with TRBD2 as a possible D gene (6 bases). Germline CDR1 is SNHLY and CDR2 is FYNNEI. The CDR3 length is 13 residues. V was cut by 6 bases and J by 3 bases, with 12 bases left in between. CDR3 residues: CASRSWGVYEQYF. The CDR3 nucleotides are TGTGCCAGCAGATCTTGGGGGGTCTACGAGCAGTACTTC.

This sequence joins TRBV29-1 and TRBJ2-1; perhaps TRBD2 as D (6 bases). The ends were cut back, 4 bases at V and 8 bases at J, with 18 bases in the middle. CDR3 length equals 14 residues. From germline, CDR1 is SQVTM and CDR2 ANQGSEA. The CDR3, as DNA: TGCAGCGTTGTGTGGGTTAGCGGAGTAGATGAGCAGTTCTTC. Its protein product is CSVVWVSGVDEQFF.

The chain carries TRBV7-2 and TRBJ2-1; D unclear. Germline V lookup: CDR1 SGHTA, CDR2 FQGNSA. The CDR3 length is 15 residues. Trimming stripped 5 bases from V and 8 bases from J, with 19 bases between. The CDR3 sequence: CASSPDARTWDEQFF. CDR3 bases: TGTGCCAGCAGCCCAGATGCACGCACTTGGGATGAGCAGTTCTTC.

This chain joins TRBV7-2 and TRBJ1-5; 9 positions match TRBD1. This CDR3 spans 16 amino acids. Trimming cost V 5 bases and J 3 bases; bases outside gene matches: 8. Germline V gene sequence: CDR1 SGHTA, CDR2 FQGNSA. The CDR3 region is CASSPGQGHYNQPQHF. In DNA form, the CDR3 reads TGTGCCAGCAGCCCGGGACAGGGCCACTACAATCAGCCCCAGCATTTT. The full variable domain, in which reference TRBV7-2 and TRBJ1-5 provide the parts outside the CDR3, is GAGVSQSPSNKVTEKGKDVELRCDPISGHTALYWYRQSLGQGLEFLIYFQGNSAPDKSGLPSDRFSAERTGGSVSTLTIQRTQQEDSAVYLCASSPGQGHYNQPQHFGDGTRLSIL.

The chain is built from TRBV7-2 and TRBJ2-7; tentative D call: TRBD2 (5 bases). This CDR3 region has 15 residues. Trimming took 1 base from V and 3 from J, leaving 13 bases between them. CDR1 and CDR2 (germline): SGHTA, FQGNSA. CDR3 in DNA: TGTGCCAGCAGCTTAGACCCGGACGGGATCTACGAGCAGTACTTC. It encodes CASSLDPDGIYEQYF.

The chain links TRBV6-4 to TRBJ1-1, with 7 bases lining up with TRBD1. V lost 6 bases and J lost 4; bases outside the gene matches: 8. The CDR3 is 14 residues long. CDR1 and CDR2 (germline): MRHNA, SNTAGT. Written as DNA, the CDR3 is TGTGCCAGCAGGGTGGAGGGGGCAGGCACTGAAGCTTTCTTT. The encoded protein is CASRVEGAGTEAFF.

The chain has TRBV19 and TRBJ2-1, with 8 bases that match TRBD2. The V gene's germline CDR1 is LNHDA and CDR2 SQIVND (reference sequence). Losses at the gene ends were 2 bases for V and 3 bases for J; bases not matched to a gene: 3. The CDR3 spans 15 residues. The CDR3 loop reads CASSISGGDYNEQFF. The CDR3 DNA follows: TGTGCCAGTAGTATATCCGGGGGGGACTACAATGAGCAGTTCTTC.

V is TRBV5-4 and J is TRBJ1-1; D unresolved. Germline loops: CDR1 SGHNT, CDR2 YYREEE (reference sequence). V lost 1 base to trimming and J lost 3 bases, with 4 bases between them. The CDR3 has 12 residues. DNA of the CDR3: TGTGCCAGCAGCTTGCTGGACACTGAAGCTTTCTTT. This sequence encodes CASSLLDTEAFF. Full variable domain (remainder filled in from reference TRBV5-4 and TRBJ1-1): ETGVTQSPTHLIKTRGQQVTLRCSSQSGHNTVSWYQQALGQGPQFIFQYYREEENGRGNFPPRFSGLQFPNYSSELNVNALELDDSALYLCASSLLDTEAFFGQGTRLTVV.

The chain links TRBV29-1 to TRBJ1-2; TRBD1 matches at 7 bases. The CDR3 covers 13 residues. CDR1 is SQVTM, CDR2 ANQGSEA, per germline. V lost 4 bases to trimming and J lost 7 bases; unmatched junction nucleotides: 9. The CDR3 DNA follows: TGCAGCGTTGCTACCACACACAGGGGTGGCTACACCTTC. It translates to CSVATTHRGGYTF.

The rearrangement joins TRBV5-6 to TRBJ1-5, with a tentative D call TRBD1 (5 bases). CDR3 length equals 14 residues. V dropped 0 bases and J dropped 9 bases, with 13 bases sitting between them. Germline-derived CDR1 and CDR2 are SGHDT and YYEEEE. The CDR3 reads CASSLGRGSGPQHF. The CDR3 DNA reads TGTGCCAGCAGCTTGGGTCGGGGGTCAGGGCCCCAGCATTTT.

The chain joins TRBV4-1 to TRBJ1-2; perhaps TRBD1 as D (6 bases). Looked up from germline, CDR1 is MGHRA and CDR2 is YSYEKL. The V end was cut by 1 base, the J end by 7 bases, with 10 bases between. The CDR3 spans 13 residues. CDR3 in amino acids: CASSQAAGAGYTF. The CDR3 nucleotides are TGCGCCAGCAGCCAAGCGGCAGGGGCTGGCTACACCTTC.

V and J are TRBV25-1 and TRBJ2-1; perhaps TRBD2 as D (6 bases). Trimming pared 3 bases from V and 0 bases from J, leaving 18 bases between. Germline V CDR1 and CDR2: MGHDK, SYGVNS. The CDR3 is 18 residues long. CDR3 residues: CASSDTFISGSSYNEQFF. The CDR3 DNA follows: TGTGCCAGCAGTGATACATTCATTAGCGGAAGCTCCTACAATGAGCAGTTCTTC. The full variable domain, completed using reference TRBV25-1 and TRBJ2-1, is EADIYQTPRYLVIGTGKKITLECSQTMGHDKMYWYQQDPGMELHLIHYSYGVNSTEKGDLSSESTVSRIRTEHFPLTLESARPSHTSQYLCASSDTFISGSSYNEQFFGPGTRLTVL.

The chain is built from TRBV5-6 and TRBJ2-7; no clear D. V shed 1 base and J shed 3 bases, with 8 bases lying between them. Germline CDR1 reads SGHDT; CDR2 reads YYEEEE. The length of the CDR3 is 13 residues. This CDR3 reads CASSLSIGYEQYF. CDR3 bases: TGTGCCAGCAGCTTGAGTATAGGCTACGAGCAGTACTTC.

The genes are TRBV7-8 and TRBJ2-1, with TRBD2 as a possible D gene (5 bases). V was trimmed by 4 bases and J by 5 bases, leaving 21 bases between them. The germline V gene has CDR1 SGHVS and CDR2 FQNEAQ. The CDR3 covers 17 residues. The CDR3 nucleotides are TGTGCCAGCAGCTCTACAATCGGGGATGCGGAAAACAATGAGCAGTTCTTC. The encoded protein is CASSSTIGDAENNEQFF.

This clone was counted only a few times. In the same sample, other DNA sequences code for this CDR3. The chain combines TRBV30 with TRBJ2-7; D uncertain. Germline CDR1 is GTSNPN and CDR2 is SVGIG (reference sequence). V dropped 2 bases and J dropped 4 bases, with 6 bases sitting between them. CDR3 length: 11 residues. As DNA, the CDR3 is TGTGCCTGGAGTTCCACTTACGAGCAGTACTTC. It specifies CAWSSTYEQYF.

This clone was recorded a few times. The genes are TRBV19 and TRBJ1-1; tentatively, D is TRBD1 (5 bases). The CDR3 has 13 amino acids. Trimming removed 5 bases at V and 6 bases at J, with 13 bases between. Germline loops: CDR1 LNHDA, CDR2 SQIVND (reference sequence). CDR3 loop: CASSLTESAEAFF. CDR3 DNA sequence: TGTGCCAGTAGTTTGACAGAGAGCGCTGAAGCTTTCTTT.